These 32 T cell receptor beta chains were all obtained from the same sample, sequenced in a study of CD8+ T cells in alopecia areata. TCR sequencing used cDNA made by reverse transcription of extracted RNA. Sequenced by immunoSEQ multiplex PCR; TCRdb stores in-frame clones only, minus some. The sample records approximately 24,000 clones, approximately 52% being singletons. Sequencing was performed on NKG2D-high CD8+ T cells sorted from blood. These receptors came from a human donor with alopecia areata.

The rearrangement joins TRBV28 to TRBJ1-2, with 7 bases identical to TRBD1. Germline CDR1 reads MDHEN; CDR2 reads SYDVKM. The CDR3 is 17 amino acids. Trimming took 3 bases from V and 6 from J; bases not matched to a gene: 16. Here the CDR3 reads CASSFRSRGGTVDGYTF. The CDR3, as DNA: TGTGCCAGCAGTTTCCGGTCTCGGGGCGGGACAGTCGATGGCTACACCTTC.

This chain uses TRBV29-1 with TRBJ2-7; TRBD1 matches 7 bases. CDR1 is SQVTM and CDR2 is ANQGSEA in the germline V gene. The CDR3 totals 13 residues. V shed 7 bases and J 3 bases; nucleotides not matched to a gene: 9. The DNA for the CDR3 is TGCAGCGCAGCCGGGACAGATGTCTACGAGCAGTACTTC. It specifies CSAAGTDVYEQYF.

V is TRBV7-9 and J is TRBJ1-1; no clear D gene. The CDR3 runs 14 residues. V shed 2 bases and J shed 1 base, with 8 bases lying between them. The germline V gene encodes CDR1 SEHNR and CDR2 FQNEAQ (reference sequence). The CDR3 DNA sequence: TGTGCCAGCAGCTTAAGTGACCCGAACACTGAAGCTTTCTTT. Translation: CASSLSDPNTEAFF.

The chain couples TRBV19 to TRBJ2-7; D remains unclear. The germline V gene has CDR1 LNHDA and CDR2 SQIVND (reference sequence). The CDR3 sequence is 13 residues long. The V gene lost 3 bases and the J gene lost 1 base, with 7 bases spanning the gap. CDR3 amino acids: CASSIAESYEQYF. For the CDR3, the DNA is TGTGCCAGTAGTATTGCGGAGTCCTACGAGCAGTACTTC.

The chain has TRBV29-1 and TRBJ2-1; D is undetermined. Germline V CDR1 and CDR2: SQVTM, ANQGSEA. The CDR3 spans 14 residues. The germline V and J ends were trimmed by 0 bases and 2 bases, with 8 bases remaining between them. The CDR3 region is CSVEESLTYNEQFF. In DNA form, the CDR3 reads TGCAGCGTTGAAGAGAGTTTAACCTACAATGAGCAGTTCTTC.

The V call is TRBV15, the J call TRBJ2-3; TRBD1 aligns across 9 bases. Germline values: CDR1 LNHNV, CDR2 YYDKDF (reference sequence). The trim removed 1 base at V and 5 bases at J, leaving 7 bases unmatched. CDR3 length: 16 amino acids. The CDR3 nucleotides read TGTGCCACCAGCAGAGGCCGGGACAGGGTGCAAGATACGCAGTATTTT. Its translation: CATSRGRDRVQDTQYF.

This clone was seen more than once but under ten times. The rearrangement links TRBV7-2 to TRBJ1-1; TRBD1 aligns across 7 bases. Germline V gene data show CDR1 as SGHTA and CDR2 as FQGNSA. CDR3 length: 13 amino acids. Trimming cost V 5 bases and J 4 bases; bases outside gene matches: 4. The CDR3 region is CASSRTGITEAFF. Written as DNA, the CDR3 is TGTGCCAGCAGCAGGACAGGTATCACTGAAGCTTTCTTT.

This clone occurred a few times. The chain couples TRBV29-1 to TRBJ2-1, with 7 positions matching TRBD1. This CDR3 comprises 13 residues. The ends lost 3 bases at V and 5 bases at J; junction bases unmatched: 4. Germline CDR1 reads SQVTM; CDR2 reads ANQGSEA. The CDR3 spells CSVEYRGDNEQFF. In DNA, the CDR3 is TGCAGCGTTGAGTACAGGGGAGACAATGAGCAGTTCTTC.

This rearrangement joins TRBV9 to TRBJ2-7; D might be TRBD1 or TRBD2, each matching 5 bases. CDR3 length equals 14 residues. Deletions cut 4 bases from V and 1 base from J, with 12 bases between. Germline-derived CDR1 and CDR2 are SGDLS and YYNGEE. The CDR3 region has the DNA TGTGCCAGCAGCTCCCGGGACCTTTCCTACGAGCAGTACTTC. It translates to CASSSRDLSYEQYF.

The rearrangement links TRBV28 to TRBJ2-3, with D uncertain. Germline CDR1 is MDHEN and CDR2 is SYDVKM. Trimming took 3 bases from V and 2 from J, leaving 12 bases between them. CDR3 length equals 15 residues. The CDR3 nucleotides read TGTGCCAGCAGTTTGGCCAGACATATCACAGATACGCAGTATTTT. It is translated as CASSLARHITDTQYF.

This chain joins TRBV27 and TRBJ1-1, with D perhaps matching TRBD1 (5 bases). Between the trimmed V and J ends, which lost 2 bases and 4 bases, there was a span of 8 bases. This CDR3 spans 13 amino acids. Germline CDR1 and CDR2: MNHEY and SMNVEV (reference sequence). CDR3 DNA sequence: TGTGCCAGCAGTTTAGTGGGGGGCACTGAAGCTTTCTTT. Translating gives CASSLVGGTEAFF.

This chain links TRBV11-2 with TRBJ2-5, with 9 bases fitting TRBD2. Germline CDR1 is SGHAT and CDR2 is FQNNGV. The CDR3 has 17 amino acids. The V and J ends lost 0 bases and 3 bases, in that order; junction bases with no gene match: 8. The CDR3 DNA reads as TGTGCCAGCAGCTTAGAAGCCAGCGGGAGGCCTAAAGAGACCCAGTACTTC. Its protein is CASSLEASGRPKETQYF.

Only one count was recorded for this clone. The chain combines TRBV13 with TRBJ2-7; D unresolved. The V end lost 5 bases, the J end lost 3 bases, and 8 bases lay between the germline ends. CDR1 PRHDT and CDR2 FYEKMQ come from the germline V gene (reference sequence). The CDR3 is 12 amino acids. CDR3 nucleotides: TGTGCCAGCAGCCCTGGACGCTACGAGCAGTACTTC. Its translation is CASSPGRYEQYF.

This clone turned up a few times. The chain carries TRBV28 and TRBJ1-2; D perhaps matches TRBD1 (5 bases). The CDR3 spans 12 residues. Germline values: CDR1 MDHEN, CDR2 SYDVKM. Trimming pared 7 bases from V and 4 bases from J, leaving 10 bases between. CDR3 DNA sequence: TGTGCCAGCATCAGGGTGGGCTATGGCTACACCTTC. Amino acids: CASIRVGYGYTF.

The chain has TRBV6-5 and TRBJ1-2; 7 nucleotides align to TRBD1. The germline V gene has CDR1 MNHEY and CDR2 SVGAGI. J lost 4 bases, V lost 8 bases, and 7 bases had no gene match. The CDR3 is 13 residues long. CDR3 in DNA: TGTGCCAGCTTAGGGGGCGAGGGCTATGGCTACACCTTC. This sequence encodes CASLGGEGYGYTF.

The J gene is TRBJ2-7, the V gene TRBV7-9; TRBD2 agrees at 7 bases. CDR1 and CDR2 (germline): SEHNR, FQNEAQ (reference sequence). The length of the CDR3 is 14 residues. V was pared by 0 bases and J by 7 bases, with 6 bases of the junction left unmatched. The CDR3 DNA sequence: TGTGCCAGCAGCTTAGCGGCGGGAGCTTTAGAGCAGTACTTC. Translation gives CASSLAAGALEQYF. Full variable domain (outside the CDR3, taken from reference TRBV7-9 and TRBJ2-7): DTGVSQNPRHKITKRGQNVTFRCDPISEHNRLYWYRQTLGQGPEFLTYFQNEAQLEKSRLLSDRFSAERPKGSFSTLEIQRTEQGDSAMYLCASSLAAGALEQYFGPGTRLTVT.

This clone showed up just a few times. The chain uses TRBV27 and TRBJ2-1; 9 bases are a match to TRBD2. The V and J ends lost 4 bases and 6 bases, in that order; junction bases with no gene match: 4. Germline V gene data show CDR1 as MNHEY and CDR2 as SMNVEV (reference sequence). The CDR3 runs 14 residues. DNA of the CDR3: TGTGCCAGCAGTTCCCTAGCGGGATCCAATGAGCAGTTCTTC. Protein sequence: CASSSLAGSNEQFF.

This clone was observed at least ten times. V and J are TRBV7-9 and TRBJ2-7; TRBD2 matches 9 bases. This CDR3 spans 15 amino acids. Germline CDR1 reads SEHNR; CDR2 reads FQNEAQ (reference sequence). The V segment lost 4 bases and the J segment 4 bases; nucleotides outside the gene matches: 8. CDR3 DNA: TGTGCCAGCAGCTCGTTAGCGGGAGCGGGTTACGAGCAGTACTTC. Encoded protein: CASSSLAGAGYEQYF.

This rearrangement joins TRBV2 to TRBJ1-2; perhaps TRBD1 as D (6 bases). Trimming stripped 8 bases from V and 7 bases from J, with 17 bases between. The CDR3 extends over 13 amino acids. CDR1 is SNHLY, CDR2 FYNNEI, per germline. The CDR3 spells CASRGGATGGYTF. The DNA of the CDR3 is TGTGCCAGCCGCGGGGGGGCGACCGGTGGCTACACCTTC.

The gene calls are TRBV2 and TRBJ2-3; no clear D gene. V was cut by 0 bases and J by 5 bases, with 6 bases left in between. Germline assignment: CDR1 SNHLY and CDR2 FYNNEI. There are 13 residues in the CDR3. The CDR3 DNA sequence: TGTGCCAGCAGTGAAGCGCTAAGAGATACGCAGTATTTT. Its protein is CASSEALRDTQYF.

The CDR3 DNA reads TGTGCCAGCAGACCAAGCGGGAGGGCCTTGACCGAGCAGTACTTC. Translation: CASRPSGRALTEQYF. The chain couples TRBV5-6 to TRBJ2-7; TRBD2 aligns across 10 bases. Germline V lookup: CDR1 SGHDT, CDR2 YYEEEE. Trimming took 5 bases from V and 6 from J; bases not matched to a gene: 11. The CDR3 contains 15 residues.

The V call is TRBV5-5, the J call TRBJ1-5, with no clear D. The CDR3 runs to 15 residues. Between the trimmed V and J ends, which lost 0 bases and 4 bases, there was a span of 11 bases. Germline V gives CDR1 SGHKS, CDR2 YYEKEE (reference sequence). The CDR3 loop is CASSLEGGLNQPQHF. The CDR3 region has the DNA TGTGCCAGCAGCTTGGAGGGCGGCCTAAATCAGCCCCAGCATTTT. The full variable domain, with the rest looked up from reference TRBV5-5 and TRBJ1-5, is DAGVTQSPTHLIKTRGQQVTLRCSPISGHKSVSWYQQVLGQGPQFIFQYYEKEERGRGNFPDRFSARQFPNYSSELNVNALLLGDSALYLCASSLEGGLNQPQHFGDGTRLSIL.

As regards this clone: The germline gene is not matched at one end of the junction; a read error may be the cause. The chain has TRBV27 and TRBJ2-7; unclear D gene. Germline assignment: CDR1 MNHEY and CDR2 SMNVEV (reference sequence). This CDR3 is built from 11 residues. For the CDR3, the DNA is TGTGCCAGCACAAAAGGACGAGAGATCCTCTTC. The encoded protein is CASTKGREILF.

V is TRBV4-2 and J is TRBJ2-3; 9 nucleotides agree with TRBD2. Germline CDR1 reads LGHNA; CDR2 reads YNFKEQ. Trimming took 6 bases from V and 12 from J; bases not matched to a gene: 19. This CDR3 spans 16 amino acids. CDR3: CASSPTPKIAGGSQYF. CDR3 coding DNA: TGTGCCAGCAGTCCTACCCCAAAGATTGCGGGAGGGTCCCAGTATTTT.

This clone has just a few counts. The chain's CDR3 is CASSRGNNEQFF. The CDR3 DNA is TGTGCCAGCAGTCGGGGGAACAATGAGCAGTTCTTC. V usage is TRBV27 and J usage is TRBJ2-1, with D possibly being TRBD2 (6 bases). The V end lost 5 bases, the J end lost 5 bases, and 7 bases lay between the germline ends. CDR3 length: 12 amino acids. CDR1 is MNHEY, CDR2 SMNVEV, per germline (reference sequence).

The chain combines TRBV29-1 with TRBJ2-7; D is perhaps TRBD1 (6 bases). The CDR3 spans 13 residues. V was shortened by 7 bases and J by 3 bases, with 16 bases between the two germline ends. Germline V gene lookup returns CDR1 SQVTM and CDR2 ANQGSEA. DNA for the CDR3: TGCAGCGCTGGGGCGGACAGAGGCTACGAGCAGTACTTC. Protein product: CSAGADRGYEQYF.

The CDR3 coding sequence is TGTGCCAGCAGCTTAGTTCAAGCGTTTGGAGGGCAAGAGACCCAGTACTTC. Translated, it gives CASSLVQAFGGQETQYF. V usage is TRBV7-9 and J usage is TRBJ2-5; tentative D call: TRBD2 (6 bases). CDR1 and CDR2 (germline): SEHNR, FQNEAQ (reference sequence). Trimming removed 1 base at V and 2 bases at J, with 17 bases between. There are 17 residues in the CDR3.

V gene TRBV27 combines with J gene TRBJ2-7; D possibly corresponds to TRBD1 (7 bases). The V gene's germline CDR1 is MNHEY and CDR2 SMNVEV (reference sequence). V lost 3 bases, J lost 5 bases, and 23 bases lay in between. The CDR3 is 17 residues long. The CDR3 protein is CASSFRNAPQGRHEQYF. CDR3 nucleotide sequence: TGTGCCAGCAGTTTCCGAAACGCCCCACAGGGGAGGCACGAGCAGTACTTC.

The chain carries TRBV30 and TRBJ1-3, with no clear D. CDR3 length equals 14 residues. V lost 5 bases to trimming and J lost 0 bases, with 11 bases between them. Germline-derived CDR1 and CDR2 are GTSNPN and SVGIG (reference sequence). The CDR3 is CAWSDGSSGNTIYF. The CDR3 DNA reads TGTGCCTGGTCGGACGGAAGCTCTGGAAACACCATATATTTT.

The J gene is TRBJ2-7, the V gene TRBV7-6; TRBD1 agrees at 11 bases. CDR1 and CDR2 (germline): SGHVS, FNYEAQ. The junction had 5 bases not matched to a gene; V was cut back by 2 bases and J by 2 bases. There are 16 residues in the CDR3. This CDR3 is CASSLWDRGSAYEQYF. The CDR3 coding sequence is TGTGCCAGCAGCTTATGGGACAGGGGGAGCGCCTACGAGCAGTACTTC.

This chain links TRBV5-6 with TRBJ2-7, with D unclear. CDR1 is SGHDT, CDR2 YYEEEE, per germline. The ends were cut back, 3 bases at V and 3 bases at J, with 7 bases in the middle. This CDR3 is 12 amino acids long. The CDR3 region is CASSSDHYEQYF. CDR3 in DNA: TGTGCCAGCAGCTCCGACCACTACGAGCAGTACTTC.

Ten or more counts support this clone. Other DNA sequences within the sample encode an identical CDR3. This chain links TRBV19 with TRBJ2-7; D call uncertain. This CDR3 has 13 residues. CDR1 and CDR2 (germline): LNHDA, SQIVND (reference sequence). V lost 6 bases, J lost 6 bases, and 15 bases lay in between. CDR3 in DNA: TGTGCCAGTAGCGTTTCGGCCGCTCTCGAGCAGTACTTC. As protein: CASSVSAALEQYF.